Below, 12 T cell receptor beta chains from the same sample are listed, as sequenced in a study of blood T cell repertoires in COVID-19. Method: immunoSEQ multiplex PCR; TCRdb's copy keeps in-frame clones and lacks some. This sample yields 97,000 or so clones, of which about 90% are seen a single time; roughly 2% belongs to the top ten. The sequencing input was peripheral blood. The source is a man aged 45 to 65 with active COVID-19.

The gene calls are TRBV10-3 and TRBJ1-2, with 8 bases aligning to TRBD1. The CDR3 runs to 14 residues. The germline V gene has CDR1 ENHRY and CDR2 SYGVKD. With 0 bases clipped from V and 7 bases from J, the junction kept 4 bases outside the gene matches. The CDR3 bases are TGTGCCATCAGTGAGTCTGACAGGGGCCCTGGCTACACCTTC. The encoded protein is CAISESDRGPGYTF.

In this sample, this clone turned up a few times. The rearrangement links TRBV24-1 to TRBJ2-3; TRBD2 agrees at 9 bases. This CDR3 is 16 amino acids long. V lost 4 bases to trimming and J lost 3 bases; unmatched junction nucleotides: 7. The germline V gene has CDR1 KGHDR and CDR2 SFDVKD. The CDR3 DNA is TGTGCCACCAGTGAAGGGCGGGGGGGCCGTACAGATACGCAGTATTTT. Its protein is CATSEGRGGRTDTQYF.

The rearrangement links TRBV19 to TRBJ2-7, with a tentative D call TRBD2 (6 bases). Germline-derived CDR1 and CDR2 are LNHDA and SQIVND (reference sequence). The CDR3 is made up of 17 amino acids. Trimming removed 5 bases from V and 1 base from J, with 21 bases in between. CDR3 in DNA: TGTGCCAGTAGTTCCACCGGGACTCCCAGCTGGTCCTACGAGCAGTACTTC. It specifies CASSSTGTPSWSYEQYF.

This chain links TRBV5-1 with TRBJ2-1; 8 bases map to TRBD2. Germline lookup yields CDR1 SGHRS and CDR2 YFSETQ. Losses at the gene ends were 0 bases for V and 9 bases for J; bases not matched to a gene: 11. There are 16 residues in the CDR3. CDR3 residues: CASSLGPRGASSEQFF. CDR3 nucleotides: TGCGCCAGCAGCTTGGGCCCGCGGGGGGCCTCCAGTGAGCAGTTCTTC.

The chain is built from TRBV4-1 and TRBJ1-2, with TRBD1 identical over 7 bases. With V trimmed by 1 base and J by 4 bases, 9 bases remained unmatched. This CDR3 is 16 amino acids long. Germline V gene data show CDR1 as MGHRA and CDR2 as YSYEKL. The CDR3 DNA reads TGCGCCAGCAGCCAAGTAGTTCAGGGGGGCGGCTATGGCTACACCTTC. The encoded protein is CASSQVVQGGGYGYTF.

This chain links TRBV2 with TRBJ2-2, with a weak D call TRBD2 (5 bases). Germline-derived CDR1 and CDR2 are SNHLY and FYNNEI. There are 16 residues in the CDR3. Trimming left V 6 bases short and J 2 bases short, with 16 bases between. CDR3 residues: CASSDRRGRNTGELFF. Written as DNA, the CDR3 is TGTGCCAGCAGCGACCGAAGAGGGAGAAACACCGGGGAGCTGTTTTTT.

CDR3 DNA: TGCAGCGCTAAGGCTCAGGGAGAGACCCAGTACTTC. As protein: CSAKAQGETQYF. The chain is built from TRBV29-1 and TRBJ2-5; tentative D call: TRBD1 (5 bases). The V and J ends lost 7 bases and 4 bases respectively, with 13 bases between them. In germline, CDR1 is SQVTM, CDR2 ANQGSEA. This CDR3 is built from 12 residues.

The genes are TRBV30 and TRBJ2-7; the D gene is possibly TRBD2 (7 bases). Trimming cost V 0 bases and J 9 bases, with 15 bases left between them. CDR1 and CDR2 from the germline V gene are GTSNPN and SVGIG (reference sequence). This CDR3 is 13 amino acids long. CDR3 nucleotides: TGTGCCTGGAGTGTACGAGAGGGGGGGTGGCAGTACTTC. Encoded protein: CAWSVREGGWQYF.

This clone was counted a single time. The chain combines TRBV19 with TRBJ1-1; D is possibly TRBD1 (6 bases). CDR1 LNHDA and CDR2 SQIVND come from the germline V gene (reference sequence). The CDR3 is 14 residues long. The germline V and J ends were trimmed by 7 bases and 5 bases, with 17 bases remaining between them. CDR3 coding DNA: TGTGCCAGTAACCACAGGGTGAGCTCTACTGAAGCTTTCTTT. Its protein is CASNHRVSSTEAFF.

The V call is TRBV6-2 or TRBV6-3, the J call TRBJ1-5; D may be TRBD1 (6 bases). This CDR3 has 15 residues. V was clipped by 4 bases and J by 3 bases, with 13 bases between them. From germline, CDR1 is MNHEY and CDR2 SVGEGT. Here the CDR3 reads CASSSGTNVNQPQHF. The DNA of the CDR3 is TGTGCCAGCAGTTCCGGGACAAACGTCAATCAGCCCCAGCATTTT.

This sequence joins TRBV6-4 and TRBJ1-6, with 10 bases that match TRBD1. Germline assignment: CDR1 MRHNA and CDR2 SNTAGT. This CDR3 has 13 amino acids. V lost 4 bases and J lost 9; bases outside the gene matches: 0. The CDR3 region is CASSGDRGSPLHF. CDR3 sequence (DNA): TGTGCCAGCAGTGGGGACAGGGGTTCACCCCTCCACTTT.

This clone was observed a single time. The V and J genes are TRBV6-5 and TRBJ2-7, with 7 bases that match TRBD1. The CDR3 has 14 residues. Germline lookup yields CDR1 MNHEY and CDR2 SVGAGI. Trimming took 5 bases from V and 0 from J; bases not matched to a gene: 4. The CDR3: CASSPDRNSYEQYF. The CDR3 region has the DNA TGTGCCAGCAGTCCGGACAGGAACTCCTACGAGCAGTACTTC.